The 16 T cell receptor beta chains in this list originate from one sample, sequenced in a study of molecular identifiers for immune sequencing clone quantification. TCRdb reprocessed the PCR reads via MiXCR and lists one record per CDR3 protein. The table includes 85,000 to 100,000 distinct CDR3 sequences, approximately 24% detected once. Material for sequencing was naive CD8+ T cells from blood, with Jurkat cell RNA spiked in. Regarding subset: FACS-sorted CD8+CD4-CCR7+CD45RA+ naive T cells. These TCRs come from a human donor in good health. Some libraries in this study had Jurkat cell RNA spiked in.

This clonotype was seen repeatedly, ten times or more. V is TRBV30 and J is TRBJ1-1; D unresolved. The CDR3 length is 14 residues. V lost 4 bases and J lost 4, with 16 bases in between. The germline V gene has CDR1 GTSNPN and CDR2 SVGIG (reference sequence). The chain's CDR3 is CAWNADGWGTEAFF. DNA of the CDR3: TGTGCCTGGAATGCTGATGGGTGGGGCACTGAAGCTTTCTTT.

This clonotype was found many times. The V call is TRBV4-1, the J call TRBJ2-7, with D maybe TRBD2 (5 bases). This CDR3 is built from 14 residues. Trimming pared 2 bases from V and 3 bases from J, leaving 11 bases between. Germline assignment: CDR1 MGHRA and CDR2 YSYEKL. CDR3 sequence: CASSQHRGDYEQYF. As DNA, the CDR3 is TGCGCCAGCAGCCAACACCGGGGAGACTACGAGCAGTACTTC.

This clonotype was seen a handful of times. A much larger clone lies one base from this, so it may be a read error. This sequence joins TRBV20-1 and TRBJ2-5; 8 bases are shared with TRBD2. Germline CDR1 DFQATT, CDR2 SNEGSKA (reference sequence). The CDR3 length is 14 residues. This chain's CDR3 is CSAQSGSGQGTQYF. CDR3 DNA sequence: TGCAGTGCTCAGAGCGGGAGTGGCCAAGGGACCCAGTACTTC.

In this sample, this clonotype turned up many times. The rearrangement uses TRBV5-1 and TRBJ1-4, with 8 bases matching TRBD1. Trimming took 0 bases from V and 5 from J; bases not matched to a gene: 9. This CDR3 is built from 17 residues. The germline V gene has CDR1 SGHRS and CDR2 YFSETQ. The CDR3 reads CASSLEGQVRMNEKLFF. The CDR3 DNA reads TGCGCCAGCAGCTTGGAGGGACAGGTTAGGATGAATGAAAAACTGTTTTTT.

This clonotype was picked up many times. In DNA, the CDR3 is TGTGCCAGCAGCTGGGAGACAGGGGGCTACCGCGATCCAGATACGCAGTATTTT. Translating gives CASSWETGGYRDPDTQYF. The V gene is TRBV7-2, the J gene TRBJ2-3, with 10 bases matching TRBD1. The CDR3 runs to 18 residues. Germline V gene sequence: CDR1 SGHTA, CDR2 FQGNSA. V was pared by 4 bases and J by 4 bases, with 14 bases of the junction left unmatched.

This clonotype was seen at least ten times. V is TRBV4-2 and J is TRBJ2-3; no clear D gene. CDR1 and CDR2 from the germline V gene are LGHNA and YNFKEQ. The CDR3 has 16 residues. With 0 bases removed from V and 4 bases from J, the gap between germline ends came to 14 bases. The CDR3 sequence: CASSQDRYFGADTQYF. CDR3 sequence (DNA): TGTGCCAGCAGCCAAGATCGCTATTTTGGGGCAGATACGCAGTATTTT.

The chain uses TRBV5-3 and TRBJ1-1; D is possibly TRBD1 (5 bases). TRBV5-3 is marked as an open reading frame, function uncertain. Between the trimmed V and J ends, which lost 8 bases and 1 base, there was a span of 15 bases. The CDR3 contains 14 residues. CDR3 coding DNA: TGTGCCAGCAACGACAGTACATCGAACACTGAAGCTTTCTTT. Protein sequence: CASNDSTSNTEAFF.

This clonotype has ten or more counts. The chain has TRBV7-9 and TRBJ2-2; no clear D. The CDR3 spans 15 residues. Trimming stripped 3 bases from V and 0 bases from J, with 8 bases between. The germline V gene encodes CDR1 SEHNR and CDR2 FQNEAQ (reference sequence). The CDR3 spells CASSFLRANTGELFF. The CDR3 DNA follows: TGTGCCAGCAGCTTCCTACGGGCGAACACCGGGGAGCTGTTTTTT.

In the case of this clonotype: This may come from a read error, since a much larger clone is one base off. J is TRBJ1-1 and V is TRBV7-2, with D tentatively TRBD1 (6 bases). CDR3 length equals 11 residues. The V gene's germline CDR1 is SGHTA and CDR2 FQGNSA. CDR3 DNA: TGTGTCAGCAGCGGGGGCCCTGAAGCTTTCTTT. Its translation: CVSSGGPEAFF.

This clonotype was seen at least ten times. CDR3 DNA sequence: TGTGCCAGCAGCTTAGATGACGGAACTGAAGCTTTCTTT. It specifies CASSLDDGTEAFF. V gene TRBV11-3 combines with J gene TRBJ1-1; D is ambiguous. Germline V lookup: CDR1 SGHNT, CDR2 YENEEA. CDR3 length: 13 residues. V was clipped by 0 bases and J by 5 bases, with 7 bases between them.

This clonotype was seen many times. The DNA of the CDR3 is TGTGCCAGCAGTACTGGGGGGCTGGGTGAAGCTTTCTTT. Translating it yields CASSTGGLGEAFF. V usage is TRBV6-2 or TRBV6-3 and J usage is TRBJ1-1; perhaps TRBD1 as D (6 bases). Trimming removed 5 bases at V and 7 bases at J, with 14 bases between. The CDR3 runs to 13 residues. From germline, CDR1 is MNHEY and CDR2 SVGEGT.

This chain links TRBV4-1 with TRBJ2-5, with 12 bases that match TRBD2. Germline V gives CDR1 MGHRA, CDR2 YSYEKL. The V gene end was trimmed by 0 bases and the J gene end by 2 bases; junction bases not matched to a gene: 4. This CDR3 contains 17 residues. Here the CDR3 reads CASSQESSGGAQETQYF. Written as DNA, the CDR3 is TGCGCCAGCAGCCAAGAGTCTAGCGGGGGGGCTCAAGAGACCCAGTACTTC.

This clonotype was seen at least ten times. This chain connects TRBV7-2 to TRBJ1-3; no firm D call. This CDR3 spans 15 amino acids. Germline V gene data show CDR1 as SGHTA and CDR2 as FQGNSA. V shed 3 bases and J shed 16 bases, with 25 bases lying between them. The CDR3 reads CASSFISQRTEGVYF. CDR3 nucleotides: TGTGCCAGCAGCTTCATTTCCCAAAGGACGGAAGGAGTGTATTTT.

Ten or more counts support this clonotype. The chain is built from TRBV7-2 and TRBJ2-7, with a weak D call TRBD2 (6 bases). V lost 4 bases and J 2 bases, leaving 18 bases between the germline ends. The CDR3 runs to 16 residues. Germline V gene sequence: CDR1 SGHTA, CDR2 FQGNSA. CDR3 loop: CASSSLLAFPAYEQYF. The CDR3 DNA is TGTGCCAGCAGCTCCCTCCTAGCGTTCCCTGCCTACGAGCAGTACTTC.

This clonotype was counted between two and nine times. This rearrangement joins TRBV27 to TRBJ1-2; possibly TRBD1 for D (6 bases). The V end was cut by 5 bases, the J end by 4 bases, with 20 bases between. This CDR3 spans 16 amino acids. Germline V gene data show CDR1 as MNHEY and CDR2 as SMNVEV (reference sequence). This chain's CDR3 is CASSPRAGTQLYGYTF. CDR3 in DNA: TGTGCCAGCAGTCCGCGCGCCGGGACACAACTCTATGGCTACACCTTC.

This clonotype has ten or more counts. The V and J genes are TRBV18 and TRBJ2-6; no definite D call. The CDR3 contains 16 residues. Trimming took 0 bases from V and 1 from J, leaving 7 bases between them. Germline CDR1 reads KGHSH; CDR2 reads LQKENI. This CDR3 is CASSPPGSSGANVLTF. The CDR3 DNA reads as TGTGCCAGCTCACCACCGGGCAGTTCTGGGGCCAACGTCCTGACTTTC.